Below, one TCR beta chain is given with its context. Its antigen is currently unknown. All trial patients relapsed after autologous stem cell transplantation. This sample was taken from a study of PD-1 blockade in classical Hodgkin lymphoma. The CDR3 contains 15 residues. CDR1 SGHAT and CDR2 FQNNGV come from the germline V gene. V shed 1 base and J shed 2 bases, with 9 bases lying between them. Notes on the study in general: Some patients started nivolumab under 1 year after ASCT, and they were excluded.

The repertoire was sequenced with immunoSEQ multiplex PCR; TCRdb's copy has only in-frame clones and lacks some. The sample contains more than 40,000 clones, around 76% of which appear only once. The input for sequencing was peripheral blood mononuclear cells (PBMCs), taken before the second cycle of nivolumab. V is TRBV11-2 and J is TRBJ1-3, with D unresolved. The sequence derives from a human donor with classical Hodgkin lymphoma. Here the CDR3 reads CASSLGPGTGNTIYF. The DNA for the CDR3 is TGTGCCAGCAGCTTAGGTCCGGGAACTGGAAACACCATATATTTT.